This TCR beta chain comes out of a study of response to subunit inactivated influenza vaccine (dated by TCRdb to between 2017 and 2018). Background on the whole study: Deep quantitative profiling of the T cell receptor repertoire was used in the study to follow responses to a trivalent subunit inactivated influenza vaccine.

Library preparation employed RT-PCR. Sequencer: Illumina HiSeq 2500. TCRdb applied fastp at Q25 and MiXCR to the public reads, then kept only in-frame beta chains. All rows with the same CDR3 protein become a single entry with the most common DNA and genes. Present in this sample are about 570,000 distinct CDR3 sequences, roughly 12% of which were seen just once. In total, the top ten clones hold more than 8.5% of the sample. Here is what the overall study found, with its caveats: The authors proposed that each seasonal influenza vaccination may bring in only a limited number of new T cells.

Unmatched junction bases come to 6, with V trimmed by 4 bases and J by 1 base. Per the germline V gene, SGHDN is the CDR1 and FVKESK is the CDR2. Inclusive of the bounding cysteine and phenylalanine, the CDR3 is 16 residues long. Only CDR3 DNA is held: 48 bases, read in frame from base 1. A note on this clonotype: Its antigen is currently not known. No per-base quality is available; no much larger clone lies one base away.

The TCR originated in a man aged 50-60 years who received an inactivated influenza vaccine. Donor details come from another sample of the same person, matched by shared clones. This specimen consisted of PBMCs from blood, obtained on the day of vaccination. The receptor chain draws on TRBV14 and TRBJ2-1, and 8 junctional nucleotides match TRBD1. CDR3 loop: CASSPLQGGSYNEQFF. The nucleotides read TGTGCCAGCAGCCCCTTACAGGGGGGATCCTACAATGAGCAGTTCTTC.